This T cell receptor beta chain was sequenced for a study of cytomegalovirus exposure and HLA in healthy donors. The primer mix had 60 Vbeta and 13 Jbeta primers. The assay was immunoSEQ multiplex PCR, and TCRdb's table has in-frame clones only and misses some. The repertoire holds roughly 190,000 clones, with around 80% as singletons. Trimming at V came to 6 bases and at J to 2 bases, leaving 8 bases not matched to a gene. The CDR3 is made up of 17 amino acids. Per germline, CDR1 LNHDA and CDR2 SQIVND (reference sequence). Sequencing was done on a sample of PBMCs. The clonotype originates from a woman between 40 and 55 years old in good health and CMV-seronegative. The V and J genes are TRBV19 and TRBJ2-1; 12 bases are shared with TRBD2. The CDR3 DNA reads as TGTGCCAGTAGCAACCCCGCTAGCGGGAGGGCCTACAATGAGCAGTTCTTC. Amino acids: CASSNPASGRAYNEQFF.